The source of this TCR beta chain is a study of Graves' ophthalmopathy and Graves' hyperthyroidism. Study-wide points: Detection in blood was also observed for most expanded thyroid clonotypes above 0.001 frequency. In predicting ophthalmopathy progression, the model reached 70% to 71% sensitivity and 72.22% specificity.

This clonotype was found a few times. The antigen is undetermined. In this cohort, patients with other autoimmune diseases, uncontrolled infections, pregnancy or lactation were excluded. The diagnosis combined clinical symptoms, thyroxine, TRAb, thyroid ultrasound and orbital computed tomography scans. There are 14 residues in the CDR3. Germline lookup yields CDR1 LNHNV and CDR2 YYDKDF (reference sequence). The ends lost 1 base at V and 3 bases at J; junction bases unmatched: 1. The authors amplified TCR beta CDR3 regions from RNA transcripts. An opening RT-PCR round employed HTBI primers and preceded a second-round multiplex PCR. Via MiXCR, TCRdb re-called the multiplex PCR reads, giving one row per CDR3 protein. The sample consists of about 740,000 distinct CDR3 sequences, 40% of them appearing once.

The clonotype comes from an adult man with Graves' ophthalmopathy. The sample taken for sequencing was peripheral blood. The chain is built from TRBV15 and TRBJ1-2; 8 nucleotides line up with TRBD1. This CDR3 is CATSRGTGYYGYTF. For the CDR3, the DNA is TGTGCCACCAGCAGAGGGACAGGGTACTATGGCTACACCTTC.